Below, one TCR beta chain is given with its context. No cognate antigen has been identified for it. The sample holds no much larger clone one base away, and base qualities are not on file. Single viable CD3+CD4+CD8-CD45RO+ cells were sorted as memory CD4+ T cells on a FACSAria II. CMV serostatus was determined with a Roche Elecsys assay detecting serum IgG against CMV pp150, pp28, p38 and p52. After thawing, total CD4+ T cells were enriched by positive selection with CD4 magnetic microbeads. The samples came from a different study that was designed specifically to examine the CD4+ T cell memory repertoire. Peripheral blood mononuclear cells were isolated and cryopreserved according to standard operating procedures, and serum was kept at -80 degrees C. The staining relied on CD3-PerCP (BW264/56), CD4-APC (RPA-T4), CD45RO-PE (UCHT1) and CD8-Pacific Orange (3B5) antibodies, and Sytox blue was used to exclude non-viable cells.

The germline V gene supplies CDR1 SGHRS and CDR2 YFSETQ. The CDR3 starts with the cysteine, ends with the phenylalanine, and has 15 residues. Here the CDR3 DNA is all that survives: 45 bases in frame from base 1. V drops 2 bases and J drops 1 base, leaving 10 bases in between. The data stem from a study of memory CD4+ T cells and cytomegalovirus serostatus (dated by TCRdb to about 2019). For the wider study: The cohort comprised around 35 healthy Belgian adults, 9 CMV seropositive and some 25 CMV seronegative. CD4+ memory TCRbeta repertoires of a Belgian cohort with known cytomegalovirus serostatus were sequenced in order to replicate a published TCR-based CMV serostatus classifier. Summary of the overall study and its limitations: Only CD4+CD45RO+ memory cells were sequenced, in contrast to the original study, in which naive and memory CD4+ and CD8+ populations were covered. For predicting CMV serostatus, the median bootstrapped AUC was about 0.94 using the original framework and about 0.9 using a US-trained random forest. Of under 200 previously reported CMV-associated TCRbeta sequences, 67 appeared in the CD4+ memory repertoires, each in one to five individuals. The results were interpreted as suggesting that the CMV-associated TCR signature is largely present in the CD4+ memory repertoire. The original-framework classifier achieved a median bootstrapped AUC of approximately 0.95 with a 95% CI of 0.76-1.00 on the Belgian cohort.

Genomic DNA was extracted from sorted cells with the Quick-DNA Microprep Kit. Amplification of TCRbeta DNA was done with the immunoSEQ hsTCRbeta kit, following the protocol from the manufacturer. An Illumina MiSeq instrument was used to sequence the TCRbeta libraries. In the original analysis: Following removal of out-of-frame sequences, approximately 2.1 million distinct TCRbeta sequences were retained, with an average of approximately 64,000 per individual. Two values were used to score each individual: the count of 150 to 200 previously reported CMV-associated TCRbeta sequences and the total count of productive distinct TCRbeta sequences. A beta-binomial model was reimplemented in Python, and scikit-learn random forests with default parameters were trained on data from the US cohort. Classifier performance on the Belgian cohort was summarized as median AUC with percentile confidence intervals calculated over 10,000 bootstrap iterations. Imported from immuneACCESS, the table was reduced by TCRdb to in-frame sequences with V and J called. These copies leave out some clones; in studies compared against another copy, an unresolved V gene accounts for under half, and the cause of the remainder is not known. The D gene and trimming were derived from the DNA, and the V and J assignments and clone size from that table. The sample profile shows around 88,000 clones; about four fifths of them were found once. The ten largest make up approximately 4% of the sample.

The rearranged segments are TRBV5-1 and TRBJ1-3; 5 matching bases give a weak D call of TRBD1. Specimen: memory CD4+ T cells from blood. The TCR sequence derives from an adult in good health and CMV-seropositive. The bases are TGCGCCAGCAGCTTCGGGGCGACTTCTGGAAACACCATATATTTT. The translation is CASSFGATSGNTIYF.